The rows below give T cell receptor beta chains drawn from one sample of a study of T cells in Graves' hyperthyroidism and ophthalmopathy. One entry per CDR3 protein, called by TCRdb with MiXCR from the multiplex PCR reads. The sample consists of 400,000 to 600,000 distinct CDR3 sequences, about a fifth of them appearing once. The source material was blood. These receptors all come from a man younger than 30 with Graves' hyperthyroidism. Both conserved end residues are part of each CDR3. D genes are given only for firm matches. The listing skips clone size in some rows; elsewhere it reads once, few, many or a size class.

J gene | D gene | V gene | clone size | CDR3 DNA | CDR3 protein
TRBJ1-5 | - | TRBV20-1 | many | TGCAGTGCTAGAGATCAGGGGTCACTTCAGCCCCAGCATTTT | CSARDQGSLQPQHF
TRBJ2-7 | - | TRBV6-5 | many | TGTGCCAGCGGGGCGGCAGGCCCACTTATCGAGCAGTACTTC | CASGAAGPLIEQYF
TRBJ1-2 | TRBD1 | TRBV28 | - | TGTGCCAGCAGTTTATGTAGGGGGCAGGGCTATGGCTACACCTTC | CASSLCRGQGYGYTF
TRBJ2-7 | TRBD1 | TRBV2 | - | TGTGCCAGCAGTACAGGGGTCTATCCCTACGAGCAGTACTTC | CASSTGVYPYEQYF
TRBJ1-1 | - | TRBV6-5 | many | TGTGCCAGCAGTTACTCGAAGGGGGTGGGCACTGAAGCTTTCTTT | CASSYSKGVGTEAFF
TRBJ2-2 | TRBD2 | TRBV13 | many | TGTGCCAGCAGACTCGCTGGGACTAGCAGATACACCGGGGAGCTGTTTTTT | CASRLAGTSRYTGELFF
TRBJ1-2 | TRBD1 | TRBV19 | many | TGTGCCAGTAACCCAGGGGGGGACTATGGCTACACCTTC | CASNPGGDYGYTF
TRBJ2-5 | - | TRBV27 | few | TGTGCCAGCAGTTTAGTGAGGCAAGAGACCCAGTACTTC | CASSLVRQETQYF
TRBJ1-1 | - | TRBV11-2 | - | TGTGCCAGCAGCTCCCCATTACAGGTTGGAGCTTTCTTT | CASSSPLQVGAFF
TRBJ2-7 | - | TRBV3-1 | - | TGTGCCAGCAGCCCAACCCCCGGGACGGTGAGCTACGAGCAGTACTTC | CASSPTPGTVSYEQYF
TRBJ2-7 | - | TRBV6-1 | many | TGTGCCAGCAGGGGGTTAAGAGGGGAGCAGTACTTC | CASRGLRGEQYF
TRBJ2-7 | - | TRBV6-8 | many | TGTGCCAGCAGCTACCCTACACAGCGCGAGCAGTACTTC | CASSYPTQREQYF
TRBJ2-2 | - | TRBV15 | - | TGTGCCACCAACAGCCGACGAGATGCGAACACCGGGGAGCTGTTTTTT | CATNSRRDANTGELFF
TRBJ1-1 | TRBD1 | TRBV12-3/TRBV12-4 | many | TGTGCCAGCTCACGACAGGGGATCACTGAAGCTTTCTTT | CASSRQGITEAFF
TRBJ1-2 | - | TRBV20-1 | many | TGCAGTTCCCCTCGGAGCTCTAACTATGGCTACACCTTC | CSSPRSSNYGYTF
TRBJ2-3 | - | TRBV9 | - | TGTGCCAGCAGCGTTCGACCGAGCACAGATACGCAGTATTTT | CASSVRPSTDTQYF
TRBJ1-1 | TRBD1 | TRBV29-1 | many | TGCAGCGTTGAAGTAGGACAGGGGGGAGAAGCTTTCTTT | CSVEVGQGGEAFF
TRBJ2-5 | - | TRBV4-1 | - | TGCGCCAGCAGCCAAGATCGAAGCGTCCAAGAGACCCAGTACTTC | CASSQDRSVQETQYF
TRBJ1-2 | TRBD1 | TRBV29-1 | few | TGCAGCGTTGAACCGGGACAGGGGGATGGCTACACCTTC | CSVEPGQGDGYTF
TRBJ1-1 | - | TRBV7-9 | many | TGTGCCAGCAGCCCTCAGGAGGGGAACACTGAAGCTTTCTTT | CASSPQEGNTEAFF
TRBJ2-7 | - | TRBV6-2/TRBV6-3 | many | TGTGCCAGCAGTTACTTCTCCAGGGTACGTCAGCGATACGAGCAGTACTTC | CASSYFSRVRQRYEQYF
TRBJ1-1 | TRBD1 | TRBV6-2/TRBV6-3 | - | TGTGCCAGCAGCGACGCCGGGACAGGGAACACTGAAGCTTTCTTT | CASSDAGTGNTEAFF
TRBJ1-2 | TRBD1 | TRBV4-2 | many | TGTGCCAGCAGCCAAGCCCCAGGACAGGAGATAAACTATGGCTACACCTTC | CASSQAPGQEINYGYTF
TRBJ1-2 | TRBD1 | TRBV6-5 | many | TGTGCCAGCAGACCGGGACAGGCATATGGCTACACCTTC | CASRPGQAYGYTF
TRBJ2-7 | - | TRBV6-5 | once | TGTGCCAGCAGATACAACCCCGACAGTACCTACGAGCAGTACTTC | CASRYNPDSTYEQYF
TRBJ2-2 | - | TRBV15 | many | TGTGCCACCAGCAGAGTGGCACCAGGTACCACCGGGGAGCTGTTTTTT | CATSRVAPGTTGELFF
TRBJ1-5 | TRBD1 | TRBV6-5 | many | TGTGCCAGCAGTTCTACAGGGGACGAGGGTCAGCCCCAGCATTTT | CASSSTGDEGQPQHF
TRBJ2-4 | - | TRBV29-1 | - | TGCAGCGTTGTTGGGGGGCCCAAAAACATTCAGTACTTC | CSVVGGPKNIQYF
TRBJ1-2 | - | TRBV7-8 | many | TGTGCCAGCAGCTTAGTGGGGGGCCAAGCTGGCTACACCTTC | CASSLVGGQAGYTF
TRBJ1-1 | - | TRBV29-1 | few | TGCAGCGCAACCGGACGGACGGGGACTGAAGCTTTCTTT | CSATGRTGTEAFF
TRBJ1-1 | - | TRBV28 | many | TGTGCCAGCAGAAGGTACCCAAACACTGAAGCTTTCTTT | CASRRYPNTEAFF
TRBJ2-5 | - | TRBV2 | many | TGTGCCAGCAGTGATATAGCAGGCTGGGGTCCAGAGACCCAGTACTTC | CASSDIAGWGPETQYF
TRBJ2-5 | TRBD2 | TRBV28 | - | TGTGCCAGCAGTCCCCTGCTAGCGGGAGGGCCTGGAGAGACCAAGTACTTC | CASSPLLAGGPGETKYF
TRBJ1-1 | - | TRBV7-2 | - | TGTGCCAGCAGCCGCGTCAGAAACACTGATGCTTTCTTT | CASSRVRNTDAFF
TRBJ1-1 | - | TRBV5-1 | many | TGCGCCAGCAGCTCCTTCTCATTGAACACTGAAGCTTTCTTT | CASSSFSLNTEAFF
TRBJ2-7 | - | TRBV2 | - | TGTGCCGGCTCTCCGGGGGCTGGCTACGAGCAGTACTTC | CAGSPGAGYEQYF
TRBJ1-2 | - | TRBV2 | - | TGTGCCAGCGGTGGTACAGGGCGCTATGGCTACACCTTC | CASGGTGRYGYTF
TRBJ1-5 | - | TRBV28 | - | TGTGCCAGCAGTTTTGTCGGGGACACAAATCAGCCCCAGCATTTT | CASSFVGDTNQPQHF
TRBJ1-2 | TRBD1 | TRBV20-1 | few | TGCAGTGCTAGGCCCTTCAGGGGGGACTATGGCTACACCTTC | CSARPFRGDYGYTF
TRBJ2-2 | - | TRBV12-5 | - | TGTGCTAGTGGTTTCGACGAACACACCGGGGAGCTGTTTTTT | CASGFDEHTGELFF
TRBJ2-7 | - | TRBV20-1 | - | TGCAGTGCTAGGGTCGCGGTTCATGCCTACGAGCAGTACTTC | CSARVAVHAYEQYF
TRBJ1-5 | - | TRBV15 | many | TGTGCCACCAGCAGAGACCAGAGCAATCAGCCCCAGCATTTT | CATSRDQSNQPQHF
TRBJ1-3 | - | TRBV30 | few | TGTGCCTGGAGCCGCAGGGGCTCTGGAAACACCATATATTTT | CAWSRRGSGNTIYF
TRBJ2-7 | - | TRBV20-1 | many | TGCAGTGCTAGCCCCACCGGTGTGGGCTCCTACGAGCAGTACTTC | CSASPTGVGSYEQYF